The 11 T cell receptor beta chains given below trace back to one sample, sequenced in a study of shared clonotypes between healthy human individuals. Positive CCR7 selection of CD45RO-negative cells yielded the naive CD8 cells, and terminally differentiated effector memory CD45RA+ cells were excluded. Sequencing was performed with immunoSEQ multiplex PCR; in TCRdb, only in-frame clones are kept and a portion is missing. The profile shows about 2,200,000 clones, 85% to 95% of them singletons. Source material: naive CD8+ T cells from PBMCs. These receptors originate from a man aged 18-30 years in good health. Some clones in this sample may be carry-over from other donors' samples.

The chain employs TRBV27 and TRBJ1-2, with D possibly TRBD1 on 5 matching bases. CDR1 and CDR2 (germline): MNHEY, SMNVEV (reference sequence). This CDR3 is built from 13 residues. Trimming cost V 3 bases and J 2 bases, with 7 bases left between them. CDR3 protein: CASSLDKNYGYTF. In nucleotides, the CDR3 is TGTGCCAGCAGTTTGGACAAGAACTATGGCTACACCTTC.

The rearrangement uses TRBV6-1 and TRBJ2-5; 11 bases agree with TRBD1. J gave up 4 bases and V 3 bases, and 7 bases lay outside the gene matches. Germline V gene sequence: CDR1 MNHNS, CDR2 SASEGT. The CDR3 contains 16 residues. CDR3 coding DNA: TGTGCCAGCAGTGATCCGGGACAGGGGGTTCGAGAGACCCAGTACTTC. Translated, it gives CASSDPGQGVRETQYF.

The chain links TRBV6-1 to TRBJ1-1; 8 positions agree with TRBD1. V was pared by 6 bases and J by 0 bases, with 6 bases of the junction left unmatched. The CDR3 extends over 15 amino acids. Germline values: CDR1 MNHNS, CDR2 SASEGT. CDR3 sequence (DNA): TGTGCCAGCAGGGATAGGACAGGGCTGAACACTGAAGCTTTCTTT. It encodes CASRDRTGLNTEAFF.

The rearrangement uses TRBV11-2 and TRBJ2-1; 11 bases fit TRBD1. J was trimmed by 3 bases and V by 6 bases; bases with no gene match: 7. Germline-derived CDR1 and CDR2 are SGHAT and FQNNGV. The CDR3 length is 16 residues. The CDR3 region is CASRSRDRGDYNEQFF. CDR3 DNA: TGTGCCAGCAGAAGCAGGGACAGGGGGGACTACAATGAGCAGTTCTTC. Full variable domain (missing parts from reference TRBV11-2 and TRBJ2-1): EAGVAQSPRYKIIEKRQSVAFWCNPISGHATLYWYQQILGQGPKLLIQFQNNGVVDDSQLPKDRFSAERLKGVDSTLKIQPAKLEDSAVYLCASRSRDRGDYNEQFFGPGTRLTVL.

This chain links TRBV11-2 with TRBJ2-1; the match to TRBD2 covers 7 bases. V lost 0 bases, J lost 15 bases, and 14 bases stayed unmatched. This CDR3 comprises 15 residues. CDR1 and CDR2 (germline): SGHAT, FQNNGV. The CDR3 nucleotides read TGTGCCAGCAGCTTAGATGAATCTGCGCGGGAGTATAGGTTCTTC. Protein product: CASSLDESAREYRFF. Together with reference TRBV11-2 and TRBJ2-1, the CDR3 gives the full variable domain: EAGVAQSPRYKIIEKRQSVAFWCNPISGHATLYWYQQILGQGPKLLIQFQNNGVVDDSQLPKDRFSAERLKGVDSTLKIQPAKLEDSAVYLCASSLDESAREYRFFGPGTRLTVL.

This chain connects TRBV10-1 to TRBJ2-7; 7 bases agree with TRBD2. The V segment lost 2 bases and the J segment 4 bases; nucleotides outside the gene matches: 5. CDR3 length: 14 residues. The germline CDR1 and CDR2 sequences are WNHNN and SYGVQD (reference sequence). For the CDR3, the DNA is TGCGCCAGCAGTGAGACCGGGGGGATTTACGAGCAGTACTTC. Translating gives CASSETGGIYEQYF.

The chain combines TRBV5-4 with TRBJ2-1; possible D gene TRBD2, 6 bases. The germline CDR1 and CDR2 sequences are SGHNT and YYREEE (reference sequence). The germline V and J ends were trimmed by 1 base and 5 bases, with 10 bases remaining between them. The CDR3 runs to 14 residues. CDR3 residues: CASSLSRGNNEQFF. The CDR3, as DNA: TGTGCCAGCAGCTTGTCTCGCGGGAACAATGAGCAGTTCTTC.

The J gene is TRBJ1-1, the V gene TRBV19, with D possibly matching TRBD1 (6 bases). Deletions cut 10 bases from V and 1 base from J, with 16 bases between. This CDR3 has 14 residues. CDR1 is LNHDA and CDR2 is SQIVND in the germline V gene (reference sequence). CDR3 sequence (DNA): TGTGCCACCCAGAGTAGGGGGACGAACACTGAAGCTTTCTTT. This sequence encodes CATQSRGTNTEAFF.

The rearrangement joins TRBV5-6 to TRBJ1-1; D remains unclear. The length of the CDR3 is 13 residues. V was trimmed by 1 base and J by 4 bases, leaving 8 bases between them. In germline, CDR1 is SGHDT, CDR2 YYEEEE. The DNA for the CDR3 is TGTGCCAGCAGCTTGCGGGGTAGCACTGAAGCTTTCTTT. This encodes CASSLRGSTEAFF.

CDR3 amino acids: CASIRRDRGPLSSYEQYF. In DNA, the CDR3 is TGTGCCAGCATTCGCCGGGACAGGGGTCCCTTAAGCTCCTACGAGCAGTACTTC. The chain has TRBV28 and TRBJ2-7; 10 bases align to TRBD1. Germline-derived CDR1 and CDR2 are MDHEN and SYDVKM. The CDR3 extends over 18 amino acids. V trimming: 7 bases; J trimming: 0 bases; junction bases outside the gene matches: 15.

The chain couples TRBV5-1 to TRBJ2-7; 16 positions agree with TRBD2. The V gene's germline CDR1 is SGHRS and CDR2 YFSETQ. J lost 5 bases, V lost 3 bases, and 11 bases had no gene match. CDR3 length equals 18 residues. As DNA, the CDR3 is TGCGCCAGCAGCTGGACACCGGGACTAGCGGGAGGGCCCCACGAGCAGTACTTC. Protein product: CASSWTPGLAGGPHEQYF.